The subject of this entry is one T cell receptor (beta chain). What it binds is not known. The data were taken from a study of cytomegalovirus exposure and HLA in healthy donors. Trimming removed 3 bases at V and 5 bases at J, with 11 bases between. The germline CDR1 and CDR2 sequences are SGHNT and YENEEA. The CDR3 is 14 amino acids. Points from the study as a whole: Available immune exposure information covered CMV serostatus only. The study labeled 150 or so TCR beta chains cytomegalovirus-associated.

The PCR ran on 60 Vbeta and 13 Jbeta primers. TCRdb's table, derived via immunoSEQ multiplex PCR, lists solely in-frame clones and lacks some. The table lists some 85,000 clones, 84% of them singletons. Sequencing input: PBMCs. The receptor comes from a man younger than 35 in good health and CMV-seronegative. This sequence joins TRBV11-3 and TRBJ2-1; D is unclear. The DNA for the CDR3 is TGTGCCAGCAGCTTCGGCGGCCCAGACAATGAGCAGTTCTTC. Translated: CASSFGGPDNEQFF.